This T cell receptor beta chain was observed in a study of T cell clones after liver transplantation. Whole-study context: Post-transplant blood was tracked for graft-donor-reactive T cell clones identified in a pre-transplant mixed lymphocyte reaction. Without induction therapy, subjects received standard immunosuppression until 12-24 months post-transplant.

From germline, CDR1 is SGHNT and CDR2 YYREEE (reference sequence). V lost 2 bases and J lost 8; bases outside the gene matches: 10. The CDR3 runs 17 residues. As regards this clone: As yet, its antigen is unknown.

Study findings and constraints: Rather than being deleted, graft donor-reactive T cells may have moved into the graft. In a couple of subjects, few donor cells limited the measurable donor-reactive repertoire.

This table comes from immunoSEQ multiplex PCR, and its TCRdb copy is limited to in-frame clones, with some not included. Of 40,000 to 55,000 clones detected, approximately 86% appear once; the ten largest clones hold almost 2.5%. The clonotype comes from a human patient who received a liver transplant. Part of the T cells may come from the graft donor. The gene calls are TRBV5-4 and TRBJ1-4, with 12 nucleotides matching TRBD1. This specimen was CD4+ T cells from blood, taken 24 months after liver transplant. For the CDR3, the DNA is TGTGCCAGCAGCTTCCGGGACAGGGGGCCATTAGGAGAAAAACTGTTTTTT. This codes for CASSFRDRGPLGEKLFF.